These 32 T cell receptor beta chains were sequenced from one sample in a study of T cell repertoires in cytomegalovirus infection. TCRdb reanalysed the reads using MiXCR and keeps one entry per CDR3 protein. The profile shows about half a million distinct CDR3 sequences, 25% to 35% of them singletons. Antigens of these TCRs are unknown. Sequenced material: cultured PBMCs, taken from culture after CMV antigen stimulation. These TCRs come from a human donor in good health (CMV status not recorded). Some clones in this sample may be carry-over from other donors' samples.

A few counts support this clonotype. The rearrangement joins TRBV28 to TRBJ1-5; possible D gene TRBD1, 5 bases. Trimming stripped 7 bases from V and 2 bases from J, with 15 bases between. From germline, CDR1 is MDHEN and CDR2 SYDVKM. The CDR3 is 15 amino acids. This CDR3 reads CASISGGTGNQPQHF. In DNA, the CDR3 is TGTGCCAGCATCTCCGGGGGAACGGGCAATCAGCCCCAGCATTTT. The entire variable domain, with the rest obtained from reference TRBV28 and TRBJ1-5, is as follows: DVKVTQSSRYLVKRTGEKVFLECVQDMDHENMFWYRQDPGLGLRLIYFSYDVKMKEKGDIPEGYSVSREKKERFSLILESASTNQTSMYLCASISGGTGNQPQHFGDGTRLSIL.

The rearrangement links TRBV6-5 to TRBJ2-1; a weak D match, TRBD2 (5 bases). Trimming pared 5 bases from V and 5 bases from J, leaving 10 bases between. The CDR3 contains 13 residues. The germline CDR1 and CDR2 sequences are MNHEY and SVGAGI. The CDR3 nucleotides are TGTGCCAGCAGTGCCGGACTGAACAATGAGCAGTTCTTC. As protein: CASSAGLNNEQFF.

The chain carries TRBV10-3 and TRBJ2-1; TRBD1 or TRBD2 may be the D gene (6 bases each). Germline CDR1 ENHRY, CDR2 SYGVKD. The CDR3 consists of 13 residues. Trimming removed 4 bases at V and 6 bases at J, with 10 bases between. The CDR3 sequence is CAISGGGGNEQFF. The CDR3 coding sequence is TGTGCCATCAGTGGTGGAGGGGGCAATGAGCAGTTCTTC.

This clonotype was observed many times. The chain has TRBV7-8 and TRBJ1-2; tentative D call: TRBD1 (6 bases). CDR1 and CDR2 from the germline V gene are SGHVS and FQNEAQ. The germline V and J ends were trimmed by 5 bases and 4 bases, with 11 bases remaining between them. This CDR3 has 13 residues. This CDR3 is CASSPTGTYGYTF. CDR3 sequence (DNA): TGTGCCAGCAGCCCAACAGGGACCTATGGCTACACCTTC.

This clonotype was detected ten times or more. The chain links TRBV9 to TRBJ2-1; no clear D. CDR3 size: 14 residues. Per the germline V gene, CDR1 is SGDLS and CDR2 is YYNGEE. Trimming took off 0 bases at V and 9 bases at J, with 13 bases between the two ends. This CDR3 reads CASSVDKGKGEQFF. The CDR3 coding sequence is TGTGCCAGCAGCGTAGACAAGGGTAAGGGTGAGCAGTTCTTC.

The chain combines TRBV19 with TRBJ1-2; possibly TRBD1 for D (6 bases). V shed 1 base and J shed 3 bases, with 12 bases lying between them. The CDR3 covers 15 residues. CDR1 and CDR2 from the germline V gene are LNHDA and SQIVND (reference sequence). CDR3 sequence: CASSIGAGVDYGYTF. The DNA of the CDR3 is TGTGCCAGTAGTATAGGAGCAGGGGTGGACTATGGCTACACCTTC.

This clonotype was counted many times. The chain combines TRBV7-2 with TRBJ2-2; D gene uncertain. CDR3 length: 12 residues. Germline lookup yields CDR1 SGHTA and CDR2 FQGNSA. The V gene lost 5 bases and the J gene lost 7 bases, with 8 bases spanning the gap. The CDR3 sequence: CASSPRGGELFF. The DNA for the CDR3 is TGTGCCAGCAGCCCAAGAGGCGGGGAGCTGTTTTTT.

The chain employs TRBV4-1 and TRBJ2-7; 12 bases agree with TRBD2. The V gene's germline CDR1 is MGHRA and CDR2 YSYEKL. V shed 4 bases, J shed 7 bases, and the junction held 8 bases outside the gene matches. The CDR3 spans 15 residues. In nucleotides, the CDR3 is TGCGCCAGCAGCCGATTGGGGACTAGCGGGTGGGAGCAGTACTTC. Protein: CASSRLGTSGWEQYF.

In this sample, this clonotype turned up a few times. The chain carries TRBV7-2 and TRBJ2-3, with 8 bases identical to TRBD2. The V and J ends lost 5 bases and 5 bases, in that order; junction bases with no gene match: 9. The CDR3 is 15 residues long. The germline gives CDR1 SGHTA, CDR2 FQGNSA. The CDR3 DNA reads TGTGCCAGCAGCCCCCAAGCGGGAGCCCAAGATACGCAGTATTTT. Protein: CASSPQAGAQDTQYF. The full variable domain, in which reference TRBV7-2 and TRBJ2-3 provide the parts outside the CDR3, is GAGVSQSPSNKVTEKGKDVELRCDPISGHTALYWYRQSLGQGLEFLIYFQGNSAPDKSGLPSDRFSAERTGGSVSTLTIQRTQQEDSAVYLCASSPQAGAQDTQYFGPGTRLTVL.

The J gene is TRBJ1-4, the V gene TRBV5-1; D gene ambiguous. Looked up from germline, CDR1 is SGHRS and CDR2 is YFSETQ. V lost 4 bases and J lost 7, with 14 bases in between. The CDR3 has 14 residues. Here the CDR3 DNA reads TGCGCCAGCAGCAAAGGATCAGAGAGTGAAAAACTGTTTTTT. Translating gives CASSKGSESEKLFF.

The V call is TRBV5-4, the J call TRBJ2-2, with TRBD2 matching 9 bases. Per the germline V gene, CDR1 is SGHNT and CDR2 is YYREEE (reference sequence). The CDR3 totals 17 residues. Unmatched junction bases numbered 8, after V lost 0 bases and J lost 5 bases. The CDR3 region has the DNA TGTGCCAGCAGCTTGGGAGTAGCGGGAGTCCAGACCGGGGAGCTGTTTTTT. As protein: CASSLGVAGVQTGELFF.

The chain carries TRBV20-1 and TRBJ2-1; 10 bases map to TRBD1. Germline values: CDR1 DFQATT, CDR2 SNEGSKA (reference sequence). CDR3 size: 17 residues. J lost 4 bases, V lost 5 bases, and 14 bases had no gene match. CDR3 nucleotide sequence: TGCAGTGCTTCCGGGACAGGGGTCCTCTCCCGGTACAATGAGCAGTTCTTC. It yields the protein CSASGTGVLSRYNEQFF.

The chain recombines TRBV9 with TRBJ2-2; D is possibly TRBD2 (6 bases). The V end lost 6 bases, the J end lost 1 base, and 13 bases lay between the germline ends. CDR3 length equals 15 residues. The V gene's germline CDR1 is SGDLS and CDR2 YYNGEE. CDR3 loop: CASTGGAGNTGELFF. DNA of the CDR3: TGTGCCAGCACCGGGGGTGCGGGGAACACCGGGGAGCTGTTTTTT.

This clonotype was counted only a few times. The CDR3 DNA sequence: TGTGCCAGCAAATCAGAGTTCGTCTATGGCTACACCTTC. Protein: CASKSEFVYGYTF. The rearrangement links TRBV6-1 to TRBJ1-2; no definite D call. CDR3 size: 13 residues. The germline V gene encodes CDR1 MNHNS and CDR2 SASEGT. Trimming left V 7 bases short and J 4 bases short, with 13 bases between.

This clonotype was seen a handful of times. The CDR3 sequence: CSARAGGPLNEQFF. CDR3 coding DNA: TGCAGTGCTAGAGCGGGAGGACCCCTCAATGAGCAGTTCTTC. The chain has TRBV20-1 and TRBJ2-1; 7 bases align to TRBD2. The CDR3 runs 14 residues. Germline V gene data show CDR1 as DFQATT and CDR2 as SNEGSKA (reference sequence). The junction had 6 bases not matched to a gene; V was cut back by 1 base and J by 6 bases.

J is TRBJ2-1 and V is TRBV11-3, with a tentative D call TRBD2 (5 bases). Germline assignment: CDR1 SGHNT and CDR2 YENEEA. This CDR3 spans 14 amino acids. The ends were cut back, 1 base at V and 9 bases at J, with 13 bases in the middle. The CDR3 is CASSLADTTIEQFF. The CDR3 DNA reads TGTGCCAGCAGCTTAGCGGATACGACTATTGAGCAGTTCTTC.

This clonotype came up once. DNA for the CDR3: TGTGCCAGCAGTTCCTTAAACTCTGGAAACACCATATATTTT. Translation: CASSSLNSGNTIYF. J is TRBJ1-3 and V is TRBV27; no firm D call. Per the germline V gene, CDR1 is MNHEY and CDR2 is SMNVEV (reference sequence). V was trimmed by 4 bases and J by 0 bases, leaving 7 bases between them. This CDR3 is built from 14 residues.

This clonotype occurred a few times. The chain couples TRBV19 to TRBJ2-1; 8 bases align to TRBD1. The CDR3 contains 16 residues. Per germline, CDR1 LNHDA and CDR2 SQIVND (reference sequence). The V gene end was trimmed by 6 bases and the J gene end by 6 bases; junction bases not matched to a gene: 13. The CDR3 spells CASRKAGGLGGNEQFF. In DNA, the CDR3 is TGTGCCAGTAGAAAGGCAGGGGGCCTAGGGGGCAATGAGCAGTTCTTC.

The table lists this clonotype with a few counts. V is TRBV7-9 and J is TRBJ2-1; D possibly corresponds to TRBD2 (6 bases). CDR1 SEHNR and CDR2 FQNEAQ come from the germline V gene (reference sequence). The germline V and J ends were trimmed by 4 bases and 9 bases, with 10 bases remaining between them. This CDR3 region has 12 residues. This chain's CDR3 is CASSSGVIEQFF. DNA for the CDR3: TGTGCCAGCAGCTCGGGGGTAATTGAGCAGTTCTTC.

The genes are TRBV2 and TRBJ2-3, with 12 bases identical to TRBD2. Trimming at V came to 6 bases and at J to 3 bases, leaving 10 bases not matched to a gene. Germline V gives CDR1 SNHLY, CDR2 FYNNEI. The CDR3 spans 17 residues. The CDR3 bases are TGTGCCAGCAGCCACAATGGACTAGCGGGAACAACAGATACGCAGTATTTT. Its translation is CASSHNGLAGTTDTQYF.

There are many counts of this clonotype. In DNA, the CDR3 is TGTGCCAGCAGCTTCGATCTTCTAGCGGGCAAAAACATTCAGTACTTC. Amino acid sequence: CASSFDLLAGKNIQYF. The V gene is TRBV7-2, the J gene TRBJ2-4, with 8 bases identical to TRBD2. The junction had 7 bases not matched to a gene; V was cut back by 3 bases and J by 3 bases. This CDR3 is built from 16 residues. The germline CDR1 and CDR2 sequences are SGHTA and FQGNSA.

The chain couples TRBV4-3 to TRBJ1-2; no reliable D call. With 0 bases removed from V and 0 bases from J, the gap between germline ends came to 11 bases. Germline CDR1 reads LGHNA; CDR2 reads YSLEER. This CDR3 is built from 16 residues. In nucleotides, the CDR3 is TGCGCCAGCAGCCAAGATTGGTCTAATACTAACTATGGCTACACCTTC. Translated: CASSQDWSNTNYGYTF.

This clonotype was observed a few times. This chain links TRBV11-3 with TRBJ2-7; TRBD1 matches at 8 bases. Germline V gene data show CDR1 as SGHNT and CDR2 as YENEEA. V lost 4 bases, J lost 3 bases, and 8 bases stayed unmatched. This CDR3 region has 15 residues. CDR3 amino acids: CASSSETGDRYEQYF. Here the CDR3 DNA reads TGTGCCAGCAGCTCCGAGACAGGGGACCGCTACGAGCAGTACTTC.

The chain uses TRBV20-1 and TRBJ2-7, with TRBD2 matching over 8 bases. The V gene's germline CDR1 is DFQATT and CDR2 SNEGSKA (reference sequence). CDR3 length equals 20 residues. Trimming took 3 bases from V and 3 from J; bases not matched to a gene: 25. CDR3 amino acids: CSASGRHKRPGLVVLYEQYF. CDR3 nucleotide sequence: TGCAGTGCTAGCGGGCGACACAAGAGACCGGGACTAGTGGTCCTCTACGAGCAGTACTTC.

This clonotype was seen a handful of times. The CDR3 DNA reads as TGTGCTAGTGGTCTGGGGGGAACTAGCGGTTTTTTTGAGCAGTTCTTC. Its translation: CASGLGGTSGFFEQFF. This rearrangement joins TRBV12-5 to TRBJ2-1; 8 bases agree with TRBD2. V gave up 5 bases and J gave up 9 bases; unmatched junction bases: 15. CDR1 and CDR2 from the germline V gene are LGHNT and FRNRAP. This CDR3 has 16 amino acids.

This clonotype was recorded a few times. The chain joins TRBV15 to TRBJ2-7; no clear D gene. In germline, CDR1 is LNHNV, CDR2 YYDKDF (reference sequence). Deletions cut 0 bases from V and 2 bases from J, with 11 bases between. The CDR3 has 15 residues. For the CDR3, the DNA is TGTGCCACCAGCAGAGATCTACGGATACCCTACGAGCAGTACGTC. Amino acids: CATSRDLRIPYEQYV.

The table lists this clonotype with many counts. This chain joins TRBV6-1 and TRBJ2-7; 9 bases are shared with TRBD1. The CDR3 extends over 15 amino acids. Trimming cost V 5 bases and J 5 bases; bases outside gene matches: 10. CDR1 and CDR2 from the germline V gene are MNHNS and SASEGT. CDR3 sequence: CASSHTGTGYHEQYV. The CDR3 DNA reads as TGTGCCAGCAGTCACACCGGGACAGGGTACCACGAGCAGTACGTC.

The chain has TRBV7-2 and TRBJ2-1; D gene unclear. The CDR3 loop spans 12 amino acids. Trimming left V 2 bases short and J 13 bases short, with 12 bases between. The germline gives CDR1 SGHTA, CDR2 FQGNSA. CDR3: CASSLRLNIQFF. CDR3 sequence (DNA): TGTGCCAGCAGCTTAAGGCTAAATATACAGTTCTTC.

This clonotype has just a few counts. This chain links TRBV19 with TRBJ2-7; D assignment may be TRBD1 or TRBD2 (5 bases each). The germline V gene encodes CDR1 LNHDA and CDR2 SQIVND (reference sequence). V shed 6 bases and J shed 2 bases, with 14 bases lying between them. The CDR3 length is 14 residues. Here the CDR3 reads CASSPSTAAYEQYV. The CDR3 DNA reads as TGTGCCAGTAGCCCCTCGACAGCGGCCTACGAGCAGTACGTC.

DNA of the CDR3: TGTGCCAGCAGCTTGGAGGGGGTAGGCTATGGCTACACCTTC. Its protein is CASSLEGVGYGYTF. The rearrangement joins TRBV7-2 to TRBJ1-2; tentatively, D is TRBD1 (6 bases). Germline V lookup: CDR1 SGHTA, CDR2 FQGNSA. The CDR3 covers 14 residues. V was clipped by 3 bases and J by 4 bases, with 12 bases between them.

Here the CDR3 DNA reads TGTGCCAGCAGCCAAGAGGGGTACGGCTATGGCTACACCTTC. This sequence encodes CASSQEGYGYGYTF. The chain links TRBV3-1 to TRBJ1-2; D gene uncertain. Looked up from germline, CDR1 is LGHDT and CDR2 is YNNKEL (reference sequence). Trimming cost V 0 bases and J 4 bases, with 9 bases left between them. CDR3 length: 14 amino acids. Combining the CDR3 with reference TRBV3-1 and TRBJ1-2 gives the whole variable domain DTAVSQTPKYLVTQMGNDKSIKCEQNLGHDTMYWYKQDSKKFLKIMFSYNNKELIINETVPNRFSPKSPDKAHLNLHINSLELGDSAVYFCASSQEGYGYGYTFGSGTRLTVV.

This clonotype was counted a few times. The V call is TRBV20-1, the J call TRBJ2-7, with 9 bases identical to TRBD2. Germline loops: CDR1 DFQATT, CDR2 SNEGSKA (reference sequence). V shed 6 bases and J 2 bases; nucleotides not matched to a gene: 8. There are 14 residues in the CDR3. The CDR3 loop reads CSAGQAGGTYEQYF. In DNA, the CDR3 is TGCAGTGCGGGGCAAGCGGGAGGCACCTACGAGCAGTACTTC.